This T cell receptor beta chain originates from a study of cytomegalovirus exposure and HLA in healthy donors. PCR involved 60 Vbeta and 13 Jbeta primers. Profiling relied on immunoSEQ multiplex PCR, and the TCRdb table lists in-frame clones only, not all of them. The table has around 94,000 clones, around 57% seen once. The length of the CDR3 is 14 residues. Trimming cost V 3 bases and J 0 bases, with 11 bases left between them. Germline V gene lookup returns CDR1 GTSNPN and CDR2 SVGIG (reference sequence). The source of this sequence is a human donor in good health. The rearrangement links TRBV30 to TRBJ1-1; D perhaps matches TRBD1 (6 bases). The sample consisted of PBMCs. CDR3 coding DNA: TGTGCCTGGAGGCAGGGGATAATGAACACTGAAGCTTTCTTT. Translated, it gives CAWRQGIMNTEAFF.